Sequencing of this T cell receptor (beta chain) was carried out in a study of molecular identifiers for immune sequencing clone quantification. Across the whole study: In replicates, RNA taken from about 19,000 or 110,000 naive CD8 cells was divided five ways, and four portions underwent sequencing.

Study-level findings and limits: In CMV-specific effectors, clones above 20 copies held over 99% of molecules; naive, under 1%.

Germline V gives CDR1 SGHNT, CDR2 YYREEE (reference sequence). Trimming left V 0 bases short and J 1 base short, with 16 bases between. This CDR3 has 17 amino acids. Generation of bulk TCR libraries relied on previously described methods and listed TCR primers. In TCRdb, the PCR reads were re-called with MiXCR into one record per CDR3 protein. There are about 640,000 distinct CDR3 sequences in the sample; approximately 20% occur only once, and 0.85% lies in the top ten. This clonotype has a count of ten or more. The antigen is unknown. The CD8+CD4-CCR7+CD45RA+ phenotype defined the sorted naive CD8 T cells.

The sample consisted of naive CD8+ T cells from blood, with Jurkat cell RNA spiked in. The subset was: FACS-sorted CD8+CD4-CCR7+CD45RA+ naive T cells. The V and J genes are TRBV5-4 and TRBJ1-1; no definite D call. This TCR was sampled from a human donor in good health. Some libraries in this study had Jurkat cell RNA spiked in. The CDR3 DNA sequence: TGTGCCAGCAGCTTGGAAAGAGGTAGGAGCTCGAACACTGAAGCTTTCTTT. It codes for CASSLERGRSSNTEAFF. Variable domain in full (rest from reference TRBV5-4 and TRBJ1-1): ETGVTQSPTHLIKTRGQQVTLRCSSQSGHNTVSWYQQALGQGPQFIFQYYREEENGRGNFPPRFSGLQFPNYSSELNVNALELDDSALYLCASSLERGRSSNTEAFFGQGTRLTVV.